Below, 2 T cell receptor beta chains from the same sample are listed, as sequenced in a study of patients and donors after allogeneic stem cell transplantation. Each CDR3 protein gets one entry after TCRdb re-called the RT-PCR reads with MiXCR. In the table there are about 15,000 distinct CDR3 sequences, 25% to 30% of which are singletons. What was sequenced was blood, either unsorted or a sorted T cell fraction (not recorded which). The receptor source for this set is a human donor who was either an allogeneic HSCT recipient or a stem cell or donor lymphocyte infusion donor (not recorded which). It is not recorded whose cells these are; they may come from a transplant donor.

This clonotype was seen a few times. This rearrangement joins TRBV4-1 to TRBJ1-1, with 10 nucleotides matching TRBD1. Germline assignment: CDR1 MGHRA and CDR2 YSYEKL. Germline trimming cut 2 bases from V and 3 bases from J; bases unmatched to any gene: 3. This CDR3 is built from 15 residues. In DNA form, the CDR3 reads TGCGCCAGCAGCCAACCCGGACAGGGGGACACTGAAGCTTTCTTT. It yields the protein CASSQPGQGDTEAFF.

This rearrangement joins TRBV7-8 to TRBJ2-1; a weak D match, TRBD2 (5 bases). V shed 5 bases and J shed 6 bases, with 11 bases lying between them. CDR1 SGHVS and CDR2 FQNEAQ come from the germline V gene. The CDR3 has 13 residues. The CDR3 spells CASSLDFLNEQFF. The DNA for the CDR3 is TGTGCCAGCAGCCTGGACTTCCTCAATGAGCAGTTCTTC. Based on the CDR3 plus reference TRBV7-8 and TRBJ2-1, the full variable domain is GAGVSQSPRYKVAKRGQDVALRCDPISGHVSLFWYQQALGQGPEFLTYFQNEAQLDKSGLPSDRFFAERPEGSVSTLKIQRTQQEDSAVYLCASSLDFLNEQFFGPGTRLTVL.